One sample yielded the 27 T cell receptor beta chains listed below, sequenced in a study of shared clonotypes between healthy human individuals. Assay used: immunoSEQ multiplex PCR; TCRdb lists only in-frame clones, some missing. The sample gives millions of clones, roughly 92% of which show up once; about 0.13% is in the top ten. Sequencing was done on a sample of naive CD4+ T cells sorted from blood. Noted subset: CD45RA+ positively selected. Receptor source: a man aged 18 to 30 in good health.

V is TRBV5-1 and J is TRBJ1-5, with a possible D match to TRBD1 (5 bases). The germline V gene encodes CDR1 SGHRS and CDR2 YFSETQ. Trimming cost V 0 bases and J 7 bases, with 14 bases left between them. The length of the CDR3 is 15 residues. The CDR3 protein is CASSLDPGGGQPQHF. CDR3 DNA sequence: TGCGCCAGCAGCTTGGATCCGGGGGGAGGACAGCCCCAGCATTTT.

The genes are TRBV7-2 and TRBJ2-7, with D hard to call. The CDR3 length is 11 residues. Germline CDR1 reads SGHTA; CDR2 reads FQGNSA. V lost 8 bases and J 10 bases, leaving 15 bases between the germline ends. The DNA of the CDR3 is TGTGCCAGCGGTGAGTCGAGTCTACAGTACTTC. Translated: CASGESSLQYF.

The chain joins TRBV5-4 to TRBJ1-2, with D unclear. Trimming took 4 bases from V and 2 from J, leaving 12 bases between them. The length of the CDR3 is 14 residues. Germline-derived CDR1 and CDR2 are SGHNT and YYREEE (reference sequence). CDR3 sequence (DNA): TGTGCCAGCAGCCCGCCTGGGGTCAACTATGGCTACACCTTC. Its protein is CASSPPGVNYGYTF.

This clone was counted between two and nine times. This CDR3 is CAISTGLETEAFF. The CDR3, as DNA: TGTGCCATCAGCACAGGCTTGGAAACTGAAGCTTTCTTT. The V and J genes are TRBV10-3 and TRBJ1-1; the D gene is possibly TRBD1 (5 bases). The V gene lost 6 bases and the J gene lost 5 bases, with 13 bases spanning the gap. The V gene's germline CDR1 is ENHRY and CDR2 SYGVKD. The length of the CDR3 is 13 residues.

In this sample, this clone turned up once. The sample carries other DNA sequences with the same CDR3. J is TRBJ1-3 and V is TRBV5-1; TRBD1 matches 9 bases. After removal of 3 bases from V and 7 bases from J, the junction contained 2 bases not matched to a gene. CDR1 and CDR2 from the germline V gene are SGHRS and YFSETQ. The CDR3 length is 13 residues. The CDR3 sequence: CASSSGTGNTIYF. In DNA, the CDR3 is TGCGCCAGCAGCTCCGGGACAGGGAACACCATATATTTT.

This chain links TRBV10-2 with TRBJ2-5; tentative D call: TRBD1 (6 bases). The J call may be in error: the DNA end matches TRBJ2-7 better. This CDR3 contains 15 residues. Germline V gene data show CDR1 as WSHSY and CDR2 as SAAADI. CDR3 DNA sequence: TGCGCCAGCAGTGAAGGGGGAAGGGCATCCTACGAGCAGTACTTC. Encoded protein: CASSEGGRASYEQYF.

This chain links TRBV18 with TRBJ1-5, with 7 bases fitting TRBD1. CDR1 is KGHSH and CDR2 is LQKENI in the germline V gene. This CDR3 has 16 residues. J lost 6 bases, V lost 4 bases, and 12 bases had no gene match. The CDR3 DNA is TGTGCCAGCTCACAAACCACCGGGACAGTGGGTCAGCCCCAGCATTTT. Amino acids: CASSQTTGTVGQPQHF.

This chain links TRBV18 with TRBJ2-3; D is undetermined. The CDR3 spans 15 residues. Germline V gene lookup returns CDR1 KGHSH and CDR2 LQKENI. Trimming took off 3 bases at V and 2 bases at J, with 12 bases between the two ends. CDR3 loop: CASSPSPLNTDTQYF. CDR3 DNA: TGTGCCAGCTCACCCAGCCCCCTAAACACAGATACGCAGTATTTT.

The genes are TRBV15 and TRBJ2-7, with TRBD1 identical over 10 bases. The CDR3 loop spans 14 amino acids. The germline CDR1 and CDR2 sequences are LNHNV and YYDKDF (reference sequence). The V and J ends lost 5 bases and 4 bases, in that order; junction bases with no gene match: 5. For the CDR3, the DNA is TGTGCCACCAGCCCACGGACAGGGGGGTACGAGCAGTACTTC. Translating gives CATSPRTGGYEQYF.

This clone was seen a single time. This rearrangement joins TRBV7-9 to TRBJ2-2, with D perhaps matching TRBD1 (5 bases). Germline V lookup: CDR1 SEHNR, CDR2 FQNEAQ (reference sequence). V was cut by 5 bases and J by 5 bases, with 12 bases left in between. This CDR3 has 14 residues. The CDR3 protein is CASSPQGQTGELFF. The CDR3 DNA sequence: TGTGCCAGCAGCCCCCAGGGTCAAACCGGGGAGCTGTTTTTT. Looking up the rest from reference TRBV7-9 and TRBJ2-2 gives the full variable domain: DTGVSQNPRHKITKRGQNVTFRCDPISEHNRLYWYRQTLGQGPEFLTYFQNEAQLEKSRLLSDRFSAERPKGSFSTLEIQRTEQGDSAMYLCASSPQGQTGELFFGEGSRLTVL.

CDR3 sequence: CASRYGTGFYISNQPQHF. DNA of the CDR3: TGTGCCAGTAGATACGGGACAGGGTTCTATATCAGTAATCAGCCCCAGCATTTT. The chain has TRBV19 and TRBJ1-5; 9 nucleotides align to TRBD1. The germline V gene encodes CDR1 LNHDA and CDR2 SQIVND (reference sequence). J gave up 4 bases and V 6 bases, and 16 bases lay outside the gene matches. The CDR3 has 18 residues.

The chain uses TRBV18 and TRBJ2-7; D is unresolved. Germline CDR1 and CDR2: KGHSH and LQKENI. Between the trimmed V and J ends, which lost 0 bases and 0 bases, there was a span of 9 bases. This CDR3 region has 15 residues. Here the CDR3 reads CASSPPNLGSYEQYF. As DNA, the CDR3 is TGTGCCAGCTCACCACCGAATCTAGGCTCCTACGAGCAGTACTTC. The variable domain in full, completed from reference TRBV18 and TRBJ2-7, reads NAGVMQNPRHLVRRRGQEARLRCSPMKGHSHVYWYRQLPEEGLKFMVYLQKENIIDESGMPKERFSAEFPKEGPSILRIQQVVRGDSAAYFCASSPPNLGSYEQYFGPGTRLTVT.

In its sample, this clone was seen once. The chain carries TRBV6-1 and TRBJ2-7; 9 positions agree with TRBD1. The V and J ends lost 6 bases and 2 bases, in that order; junction bases with no gene match: 5. CDR1 and CDR2 (germline): MNHNS, SASEGT. CDR3 size: 14 residues. The CDR3 nucleotides read TGTGCCAGCAGGGCGGGACAGGGAGCCTACGAGCAGTACTTC. Its translation is CASRAGQGAYEQYF.

This chain uses TRBV5-6 with TRBJ1-4; 7 nucleotides line up with TRBD1. Germline V gene sequence: CDR1 SGHDT, CDR2 YYEEEE. This CDR3 contains 19 residues. V trimming: 4 bases; J trimming: 0 bases; junction bases outside the gene matches: 15. The CDR3 loop is CASSRKGAAPYATNEKLFF. DNA of the CDR3: TGTGCCAGCAGCCGAAAGGGGGCAGCCCCCTATGCAACTAATGAAAAACTGTTTTTT.

This chain joins TRBV7-9 and TRBJ2-1; D is uncertain. CDR3 size: 13 residues. Germline V gives CDR1 SEHNR, CDR2 FQNEAQ (reference sequence). Trimming left V 6 bases short and J 9 bases short, with 15 bases between. CDR3 in amino acids: CASRSRAGAEQFF. The CDR3 bases are TGTGCCAGCAGAAGTAGGGCCGGCGCTGAGCAGTTCTTC.

This chain uses TRBV5-8 with TRBJ1-5; the D gene is possibly TRBD1 (5 bases). Per germline, CDR1 SGHTS and CDR2 YDEGEE. V lost 6 bases to trimming and J lost 4 bases, with 17 bases between them. CDR3 length: 15 amino acids. The CDR3 nucleotides read TGTGCCAGCACCCGGGCGGGGGTCGGAAATCAGCCCCAGCATTTT. Encoded protein: CASTRAGVGNQPQHF.

The V call is TRBV5-1, the J call TRBJ1-2; no definite D call. Trimming stripped 0 bases from V and 8 bases from J, with 17 bases between. CDR1 is SGHRS and CDR2 is YFSETQ in the germline V gene. There are 15 residues in the CDR3. CDR3 sequence reads: CASSLVPGFSGGYTF. CDR3 nucleotides: TGCGCCAGCAGCTTGGTTCCGGGATTTTCGGGGGGCTACACCTTC.

The rearrangement uses TRBV7-2 and TRBJ1-5, with 7 bases aligning to TRBD1. The CDR3 totals 15 residues. Germline CDR1 SGHTA, CDR2 FQGNSA. Unmatched junction bases numbered 11, after V lost 5 bases and J lost 7 bases. CDR3 sequence reads: CASSGRRGNGQPQHF. Here the CDR3 DNA reads TGTGCCAGCAGCGGTCGCAGGGGGAATGGGCAGCCCCAGCATTTT. The whole variable domain, filled in from reference TRBV7-2 and TRBJ1-5, reads GAGVSQSPSNKVTEKGKDVELRCDPISGHTALYWYRQSLGQGLEFLIYFQGNSAPDKSGLPSDRFSAERTGGSVSTLTIQRTQQEDSAVYLCASSGRRGNGQPQHFGDGTRLSIL.

The CDR3 reads CASSSTGGYNYGYTF. The CDR3 DNA sequence: TGTGCCAGCAGCTCTACAGGGGGTTATAACTATGGCTACACCTTC. The chain uses TRBV11-2 and TRBJ1-2, with TRBD1 identical over 8 bases. Germline V gene sequence: CDR1 SGHAT, CDR2 FQNNGV. The CDR3 contains 15 residues. V lost 4 bases, J lost 1 base, and 5 bases stayed unmatched.

The gene calls are TRBV18 and TRBJ2-3, with TRBD1 as a possible D gene (5 bases). The CDR3 totals 17 residues. V was pared by 1 base and J by 0 bases, with 14 bases between. CDR1 KGHSH and CDR2 LQKENI come from the germline V gene. CDR3 sequence reads: CASSPLPQGPSTDTQYF. CDR3 bases: TGTGCCAGCTCACCACTGCCCCAGGGTCCTAGCACAGATACGCAGTATTTT.

Comments on this clone: The junction departs from the called germline gene at one end, perhaps through a read error. This rearrangement joins TRBV7-7 to TRBJ2-2, with D maybe TRBD1 (5 bases). CDR3 length: 14 amino acids. Germline CDR1 is SSHAT and CDR2 is FNYEAQ (reference sequence). The chain's CDR3 is CASSVDRNTGELFF. In nucleotides, the CDR3 is TGTGCTAGCAGCGTCGACAGAAACACCGGGGAGCTGTTTTTT. Together with reference TRBV7-7 and TRBJ2-2, the CDR3 gives the full variable domain: GAGVSQSPRYKVTKRGQDVTLRCDPISSHATLYWYQQALGQGPEFLTYFNYEAQPDKSGLPSDRFSAERPEGSISTLTIQRTEQRDSAMYRCASSVDRNTGELFFGEGSRLTVL.

This chain connects TRBV14 to TRBJ1-6; no clear D gene. Trimming pared 5 bases from V and 7 bases from J, leaving 12 bases between. The CDR3 sequence is 14 residues long. Germline V gives CDR1 SGHDN, CDR2 FVKESK. CDR3 sequence reads: CASSSYMGNSPLHF. For the CDR3, the DNA is TGTGCCAGCAGCTCTTACATGGGAAATTCACCCCTCCACTTT.

The chain joins TRBV6-1 to TRBJ2-3; 10 bases align to TRBD2. The germline CDR1 and CDR2 sequences are MNHNS and SASEGT. The CDR3 runs 17 residues. After removal of 1 base from V and 3 bases from J, the junction contained 7 bases not matched to a gene. CDR3 coding DNA: TGTGCCAGCAGTGAAGTAGCTAGCGGGAGAGGGACAGATACGCAGTATTTT. This translates into CASSEVASGRGTDTQYF.

This chain joins TRBV13 and TRBJ2-5, with D perhaps TRBD2 (5 bases). Per germline, CDR1 PRHDT and CDR2 FYEKMQ (reference sequence). Trimming took off 5 bases at V and 0 bases at J, with 10 bases between the two ends. This CDR3 is 14 amino acids long. The CDR3 nucleotides read TGTGCCAGCAGCGCGCCGGGATACCAAGAGACCCAGTACTTC. Amino acid sequence: CASSAPGYQETQYF.

The chain recombines TRBV11-2 with TRBJ2-1, with TRBD1 as a possible D gene (5 bases). CDR1 SGHAT and CDR2 FQNNGV come from the germline V gene. The CDR3 has 12 residues. Trimming took 5 bases from V and 9 from J, leaving 11 bases between them. CDR3 region: CASSPARGEQFF. In nucleotides, the CDR3 is TGTGCCAGCAGCCCGGCTAGGGGTGAGCAGTTCTTC.

The CDR3 loop is CASSRRLGQGSDEQYF. Here the CDR3 DNA reads TGTGCCAGCAGTCGTAGGTTAGGGCAGGGGAGCGACGAGCAGTACTTC. The genes are TRBV9 and TRBJ2-7; perhaps TRBD1 as D (6 bases). The CDR3 contains 16 residues. The V and J ends lost 5 bases and 5 bases respectively, with 23 bases between them. Germline CDR1 is SGDLS and CDR2 is YYNGEE. Full variable domain (outside the CDR3, taken from reference TRBV9 and TRBJ2-7): DSGVTQTPKHLITATGQRVTLRCSPRSGDLSVYWYQQSLDQGLQFLIQYYNGEERAKGNILERFSAQQFPDLHSELNLSSLELGDSALYFCASSRRLGQGSDEQYFGPGTRLTVT.

The chain joins TRBV11-3 to TRBJ2-7; 7 nucleotides match TRBD2. The CDR3 loop spans 14 amino acids. From germline, CDR1 is SGHNT and CDR2 YENEEA. V dropped 5 bases and J dropped 4; count of bases not matched to a gene: 8. The DNA for the CDR3 is TGTGCCAGCAGCGAGGGCCCGGGGGGATACGAGCAGTACTTC. Its translation: CASSEGPGGYEQYF. The full variable domain, rest sourced from reference TRBV11-3 and TRBJ2-7, is EAGVVQSPRYKIIEKKQPVAFWCNPISGHNTLYWYLQNLGQGPELLIRYENEEAVDDSQLPKDRFSAERLKGVDSTLKIQPAELGDSAVYLCASSEGPGGYEQYFGPGTRLTVT.